This is a list of T cell receptor beta chains from one sample in a study of blood T cell repertoires in COVID-19. TCRdb's copy holds only in-frame clones and misses some; the assay was immunoSEQ multiplex PCR. The sample shows about 180,000 clones, approximately 80% of them seen only once. The specimen sequenced was peripheral blood. These receptors were taken from a woman aged 55-75 years with acute or convalescent COVID-19. The CDR3 runs from the conserved cysteine through the conserved F or W. Fields, in order: D gene, J gene, V gene, clone size, CDR3 protein, CDR3 DNA. The D gene is left open where the match is weak. Clone sizes are given selectively: once, few, many, or a class where the clone is expanded.

TRBD2	TRBJ2-3	TRBV2	-	CASSEGLAGVSDTQYF	TGTGCCAGCAGTGAGGGACTAGCGGGGGTATCAGATACGCAGTATTTT
TRBD1	TRBJ1-1	TRBV4-2	-	CASSQDETGEAFF	TGTGCCAGCAGCCAAGATGAGACAGGGGAAGCTTTCTTT
-	TRBJ2-7	TRBV4-2	-	CASSQHRSDYEQYF	TGTGCCAGCAGCCAACATAGGAGCGACTACGAGCAGTACTTC
-	TRBJ1-5	TRBV4-1	-	CASSSGGINQPQHF	TGCGCCAGCAGCTCCGGGGGGATCAATCAGCCCCAGCATTTT
TRBD2	TRBJ2-7	TRBV12-5	-	CASGLTWTSEGNEQYF	TGTGCTAGTGGTTTGACCTGGACTAGCGAAGGGAACGAGCAGTACTTC
-	TRBJ2-2	TRBV7-3	-	CASSLMGLEDGELFF	TGTGCCAGCAGCTTAATGGGACTCGAAGACGGGGAGCTGTTTTTT
-	TRBJ1-5	TRBV4-3	-	CASSQAFQLNQPQHF	TGCGCCAGCAGCCAAGCTTTCCAACTCAATCAGCCCCAGCATTTT
-	TRBJ1-5	TRBV6-5	-	CASSPDSGNRPQHF	TGTGCCAGCAGTCCGGACAGTGGAAACAGGCCCCAGCATTTT
TRBD1	TRBJ1-3	TRBV30	few	CAWTGTGRTTIYF	TGTGCCTGGACCGGGACAGGTCGTACCACCATATATTTT
TRBD2	TRBJ2-7	TRBV7-9	-	CASGSGGAAYEQYF	TGTGCCAGCGGATCGGGGGGGGCAGCCTACGAGCAGTACTTC
TRBD1	TRBJ1-2	TRBV6-1	-	CASSERQGQGYTF	TGTGCCAGCAGTGAGCGACAGGGGCAAGGCTACACCTTC
-	TRBJ1-5	TRBV28	-	CASSLGRVNQPQHF	TGTGCCAGCAGTTTAGGCAGGGTCAATCAGCCCCAGCATTTT
TRBD2	TRBJ2-1	TRBV15	few	CATSISGGNEQFF	TGTGCCACCAGCATATCCGGGGGGAATGAGCAGTTCTTC
-	TRBJ1-1	TRBV7-6	-	CASSRAGRNTEAFF	TGTGCCAGCAGCCGCGCTGGGAGGAACACTGAAGCTTTCTTT
TRBD1	TRBJ1-4	TRBV5-4	-	CASSSRDRGEKLFF	TGTGCCAGCAGCTCCCGGGACAGGGGGGAAAAACTGTTTTTT
TRBD1	TRBJ1-4	TRBV7-2	few	CASSLYRQGGEKLFF	TGTGCCAGCAGCTTATATCGACAGGGAGGTGAAAAACTGTTTTTT
-	TRBJ2-7	TRBV4-1	-	CASSQVKGGGRYEQYF	TGCGCCAGCAGCCAAGTCAAAGGGGGGGGTCGGTACGAGCAGTACTTC
TRBD1	TRBJ2-7	TRBV5-4	-	CASSRGQGAIYEQYF	TGTGCCAGCAGCCGGGGACAGGGGGCAATCTACGAGCAGTACTTC
TRBD2	TRBJ2-2	TRBV12-3/TRBV12-4	-	CASMRGYPGELFF	TGTGCCAGCATGCGGGGGTACCCCGGGGAGCTGTTTTTT
-	TRBJ2-7	TRBV5-4	-	CASSLGTTAYDEQYF	TGTGCCAGCAGCTTGGGGACTACCGCGTATGACGAGCAGTACTTC
-	TRBJ2-7	TRBV11-2	-	CASSLDHGGLVSEQYF	TGTGCCAGCAGCTTAGATCACGGGGGGCTGGTCAGCGAGCAGTACTTC
TRBD1	TRBJ2-5	TRBV19	few	CASQTGWGETQYF	TGTGCCAGCCAGACAGGGTGGGGAGAGACCCAGTACTTC
-	TRBJ1-5	TRBV7-9	-	CASSLSQDQPQHF	TGTGCCAGCAGCTTATCACAGGATCAGCCCCAGCATTTT
-	TRBJ1-3	TRBV3-1/TRBV3-2	-	CASSHCAGTLLGNTIYF	TGTGCCAGCAGCCACTGTGCAGGTACCCTTCTTGGAAACACCATATATTTT
-	TRBJ1-5	TRBV27	once	CASSLNRNQPQHF	TGTGCCAGCAGTTTAAACAGAAATCAGCCCCAGCATTTT
-	TRBJ2-5	TRBV5-4	-	CASSPTPPPPGETQYF	TGTGCCAGCAGCCCCACCCCCCCTCCTCCGGGAGAGACCCAGTACTTC
-	TRBJ1-2	TRBV25-1	once	CASARVGGYGYTF	TGTGCCAGCGCCCGGGTGGGAGGCTATGGCTACACCTTC
-	TRBJ2-7	TRBV27	once	CASSLKQAHYEQYF	TGTGCCAGCAGTTTAAAACAGGCCCACTACGAGCAGTACTTC